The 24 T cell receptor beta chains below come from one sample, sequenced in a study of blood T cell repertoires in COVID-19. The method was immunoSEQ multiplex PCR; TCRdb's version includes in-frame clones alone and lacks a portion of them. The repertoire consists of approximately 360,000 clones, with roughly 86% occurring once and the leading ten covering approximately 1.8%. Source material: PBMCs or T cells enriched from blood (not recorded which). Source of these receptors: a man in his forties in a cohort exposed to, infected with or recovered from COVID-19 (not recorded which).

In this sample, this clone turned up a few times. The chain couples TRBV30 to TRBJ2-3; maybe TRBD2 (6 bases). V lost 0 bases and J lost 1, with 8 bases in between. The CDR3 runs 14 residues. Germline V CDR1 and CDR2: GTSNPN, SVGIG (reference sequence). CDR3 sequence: CAWSVIAGTDTQYF. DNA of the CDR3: TGTGCCTGGAGTGTCATAGCGGGCACAGATACGCAGTATTTT.

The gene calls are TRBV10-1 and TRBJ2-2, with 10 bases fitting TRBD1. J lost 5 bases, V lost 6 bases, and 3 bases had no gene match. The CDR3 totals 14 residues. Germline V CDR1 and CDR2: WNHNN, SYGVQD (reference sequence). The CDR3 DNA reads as TGCGCCAGCAGGAGGGACAGGGGTACCGGGGAGCTGTTTTTT. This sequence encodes CASRRDRGTGELFF.

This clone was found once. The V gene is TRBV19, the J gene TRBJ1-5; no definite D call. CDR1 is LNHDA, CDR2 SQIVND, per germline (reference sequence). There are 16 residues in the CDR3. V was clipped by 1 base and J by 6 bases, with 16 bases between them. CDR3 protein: CASSIGRGIRSQPQHF. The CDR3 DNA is TGTGCCAGTAGTATAGGTCGGGGAATTCGGTCTCAGCCCCAGCATTTT.

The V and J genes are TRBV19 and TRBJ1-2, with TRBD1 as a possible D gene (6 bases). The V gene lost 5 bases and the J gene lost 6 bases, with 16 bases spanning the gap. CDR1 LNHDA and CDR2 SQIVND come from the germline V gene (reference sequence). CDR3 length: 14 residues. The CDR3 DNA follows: TGTGCCAGTAGTGCACAGGGAGGGATTAATGGCTACACCTTC. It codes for CASSAQGGINGYTF.

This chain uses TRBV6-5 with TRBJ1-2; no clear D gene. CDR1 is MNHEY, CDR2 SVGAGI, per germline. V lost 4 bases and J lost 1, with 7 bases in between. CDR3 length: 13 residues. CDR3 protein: CASSSSINYGYTF. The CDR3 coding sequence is TGTGCCAGCAGTTCAAGCATTAACTATGGCTACACCTTC.

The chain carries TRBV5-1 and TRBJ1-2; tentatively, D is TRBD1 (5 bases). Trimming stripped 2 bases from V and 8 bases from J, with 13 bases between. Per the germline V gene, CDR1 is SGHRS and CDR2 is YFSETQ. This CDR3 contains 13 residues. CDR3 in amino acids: CASSLFQGEGYTF. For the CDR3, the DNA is TGCGCCAGCAGCTTATTTCAGGGCGAAGGCTACACCTTC.

The chain's CDR3 is CASSQDVAGPTDTQYF. The DNA for the CDR3 is TGTGCCAGCAGCCAAGACGTAGCGGGACCCACAGATACGCAGTATTTT. The V call is TRBV3-1 (or the pseudogene TRBV3-2), the J call TRBJ2-3; 8 positions match TRBD2. This CDR3 has 16 residues. J lost 2 bases, V lost 0 bases, and 4 bases had no gene match. Germline CDR1 and CDR2: LGHDT and YNNKEL (reference sequence).

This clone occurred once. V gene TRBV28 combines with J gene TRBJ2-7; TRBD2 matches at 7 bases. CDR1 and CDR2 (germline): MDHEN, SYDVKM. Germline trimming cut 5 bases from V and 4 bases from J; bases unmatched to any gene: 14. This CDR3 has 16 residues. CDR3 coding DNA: TGTGCCAGCAGTCCCTCCGGGAGGCACCGGGGGTACGAGCAGTACTTC. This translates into CASSPSGRHRGYEQYF.

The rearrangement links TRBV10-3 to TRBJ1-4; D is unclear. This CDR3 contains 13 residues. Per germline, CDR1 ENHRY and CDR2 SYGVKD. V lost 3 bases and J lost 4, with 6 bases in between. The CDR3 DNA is TGTGCCATCAGTGACAGGTTTAATGAAAAACTGTTTTTT. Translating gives CAISDRFNEKLFF.

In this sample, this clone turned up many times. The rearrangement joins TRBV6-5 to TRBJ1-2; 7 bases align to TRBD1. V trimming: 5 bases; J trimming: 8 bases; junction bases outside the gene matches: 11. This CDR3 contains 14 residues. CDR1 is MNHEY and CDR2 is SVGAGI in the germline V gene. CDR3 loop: CASSRQGGSEGYTF. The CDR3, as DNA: TGTGCCAGCAGTCGACAGGGAGGATCGGAAGGCTACACCTTC.

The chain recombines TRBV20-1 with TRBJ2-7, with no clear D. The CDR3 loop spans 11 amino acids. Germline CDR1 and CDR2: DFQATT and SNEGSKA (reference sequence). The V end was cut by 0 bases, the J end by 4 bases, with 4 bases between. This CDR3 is CSAREAYEQYF. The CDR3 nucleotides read TGCAGTGCTAGAGAAGCTTACGAGCAGTACTTC.

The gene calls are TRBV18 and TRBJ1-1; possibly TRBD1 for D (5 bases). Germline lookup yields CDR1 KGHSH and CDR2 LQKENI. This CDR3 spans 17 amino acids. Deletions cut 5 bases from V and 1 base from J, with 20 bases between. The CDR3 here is CASSSTLFSGGNTEAFF. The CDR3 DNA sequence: TGTGCCAGCTCATCTACACTCTTTTCCGGGGGGAACACTGAAGCTTTCTTT.

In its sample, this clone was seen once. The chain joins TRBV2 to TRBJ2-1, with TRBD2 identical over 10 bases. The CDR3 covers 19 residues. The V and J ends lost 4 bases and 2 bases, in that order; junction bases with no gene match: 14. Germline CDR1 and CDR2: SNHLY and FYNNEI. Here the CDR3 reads CASSGGAGGPGRTYNEQFF. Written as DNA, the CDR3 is TGTGCCAGCAGTGGGGGAGCGGGAGGGCCAGGTAGGACCTACAATGAGCAGTTCTTC.

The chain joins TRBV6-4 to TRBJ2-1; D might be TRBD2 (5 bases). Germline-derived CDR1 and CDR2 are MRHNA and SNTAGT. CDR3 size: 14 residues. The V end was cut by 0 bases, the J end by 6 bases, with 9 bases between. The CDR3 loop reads CASSDSWTSNEQFF. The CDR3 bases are TGTGCCAGCAGTGACTCGTGGACTTCCAATGAGCAGTTCTTC.

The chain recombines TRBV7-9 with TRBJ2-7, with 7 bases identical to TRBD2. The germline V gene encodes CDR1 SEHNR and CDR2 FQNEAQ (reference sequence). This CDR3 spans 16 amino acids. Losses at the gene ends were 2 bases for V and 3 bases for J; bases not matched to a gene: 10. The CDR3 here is CASSLWRGRPDYEQYF. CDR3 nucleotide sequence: TGTGCCAGCAGCTTATGGCGGGGGAGGCCCGACTACGAGCAGTACTTC.

In DNA form, the CDR3 reads TGTGCCAGCAGCTTAGTCGGACAGGGACTAGCAGCCGGGGAGCTGTTTTTT. It encodes CASSLVGQGLAAGELFF. This sequence joins TRBV7-2 and TRBJ2-2, with D possibly being TRBD2 (9 bases). CDR1 SGHTA and CDR2 FQGNSA come from the germline V gene. CDR3 size: 17 residues. V lost 1 base, J lost 6 bases, and 18 bases lay in between.

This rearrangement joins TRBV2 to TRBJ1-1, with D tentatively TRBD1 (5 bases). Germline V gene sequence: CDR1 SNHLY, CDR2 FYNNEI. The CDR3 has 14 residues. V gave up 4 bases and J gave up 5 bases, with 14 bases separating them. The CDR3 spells CASSGGGAGTEAFF. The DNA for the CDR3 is TGTGCCAGCAGTGGTGGAGGGGCCGGGACTGAAGCTTTCTTT.

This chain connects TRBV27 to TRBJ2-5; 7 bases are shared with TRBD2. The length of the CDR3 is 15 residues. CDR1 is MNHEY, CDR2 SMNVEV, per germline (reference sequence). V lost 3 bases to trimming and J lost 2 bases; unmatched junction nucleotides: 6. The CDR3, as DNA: TGTGCCAGCAGTTTGATCAGCGGGAAGCAAGAGACCCAGTACTTC. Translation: CASSLISGKQETQYF.

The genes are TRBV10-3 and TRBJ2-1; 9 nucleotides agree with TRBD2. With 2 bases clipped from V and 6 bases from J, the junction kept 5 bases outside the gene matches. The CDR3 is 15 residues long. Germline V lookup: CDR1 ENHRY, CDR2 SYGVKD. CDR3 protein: CAISEVAGAGNEQFF. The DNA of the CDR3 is TGTGCCATCAGTGAGGTAGCGGGAGCGGGCAATGAGCAGTTCTTC.

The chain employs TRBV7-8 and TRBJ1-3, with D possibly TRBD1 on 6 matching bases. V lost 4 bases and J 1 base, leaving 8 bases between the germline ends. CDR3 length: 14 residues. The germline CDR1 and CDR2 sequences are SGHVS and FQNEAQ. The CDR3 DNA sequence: TGTGCCAGCAGCTCACAGGGATCTGGAAACACCATATATTTT. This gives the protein CASSSQGSGNTIYF.

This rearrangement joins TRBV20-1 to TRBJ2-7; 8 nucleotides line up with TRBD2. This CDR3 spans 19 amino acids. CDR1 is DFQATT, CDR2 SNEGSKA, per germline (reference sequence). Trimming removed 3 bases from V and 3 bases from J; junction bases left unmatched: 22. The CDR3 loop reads CSASNRRGGDTQKVYEQYF. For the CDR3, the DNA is TGCAGTGCTAGTAACCGTCGGGGGGGCGACACACAAAAAGTCTACGAGCAGTACTTC.

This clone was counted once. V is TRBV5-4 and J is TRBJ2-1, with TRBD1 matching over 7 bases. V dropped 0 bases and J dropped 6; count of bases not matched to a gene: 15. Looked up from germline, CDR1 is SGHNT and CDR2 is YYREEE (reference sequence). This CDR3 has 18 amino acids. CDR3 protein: CASSLGAGGSYPINEQFF. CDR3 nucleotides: TGTGCCAGCAGCTTGGGTGCAGGGGGTTCCTATCCTATCAATGAGCAGTTCTTC.

The CDR3 nucleotides are TGTGCCAGCAGCGTGCCGGGACAGGGCGTTGGCAGCACCATATATTTT. It translates to CASSVPGQGVGSTIYF. The genes are TRBV3-1 (or the pseudogene TRBV3-2) and TRBJ1-3; TRBD1 matches 9 bases. This CDR3 contains 16 residues. Germline CDR1 is LGHDT and CDR2 is YNNKEL (reference sequence). The V segment lost 5 bases and the J segment 9 bases; nucleotides outside the gene matches: 14.

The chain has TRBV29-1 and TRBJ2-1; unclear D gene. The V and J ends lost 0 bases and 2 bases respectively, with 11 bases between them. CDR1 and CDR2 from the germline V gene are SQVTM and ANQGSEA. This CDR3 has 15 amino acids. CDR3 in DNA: TGCAGCGTTGAAGACCCATTAGCTCCCTACAATGAGCAGTTCTTC. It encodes CSVEDPLAPYNEQFF.